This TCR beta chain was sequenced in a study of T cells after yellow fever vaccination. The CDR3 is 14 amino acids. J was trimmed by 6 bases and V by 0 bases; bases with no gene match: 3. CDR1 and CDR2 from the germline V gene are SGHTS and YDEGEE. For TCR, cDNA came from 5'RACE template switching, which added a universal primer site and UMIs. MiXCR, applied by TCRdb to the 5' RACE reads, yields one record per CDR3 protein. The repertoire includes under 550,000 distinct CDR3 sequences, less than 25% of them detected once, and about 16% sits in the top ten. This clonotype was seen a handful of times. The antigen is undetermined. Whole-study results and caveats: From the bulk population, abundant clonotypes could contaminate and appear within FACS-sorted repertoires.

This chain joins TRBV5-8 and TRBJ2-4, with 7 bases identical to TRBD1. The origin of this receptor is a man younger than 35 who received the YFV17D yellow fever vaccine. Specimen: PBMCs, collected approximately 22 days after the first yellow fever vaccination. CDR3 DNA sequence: TGTGCCAGCAGCTTGGAGGGGACAGTAAACATTCAGTACTTC. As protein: CASSLEGTVNIQYF.